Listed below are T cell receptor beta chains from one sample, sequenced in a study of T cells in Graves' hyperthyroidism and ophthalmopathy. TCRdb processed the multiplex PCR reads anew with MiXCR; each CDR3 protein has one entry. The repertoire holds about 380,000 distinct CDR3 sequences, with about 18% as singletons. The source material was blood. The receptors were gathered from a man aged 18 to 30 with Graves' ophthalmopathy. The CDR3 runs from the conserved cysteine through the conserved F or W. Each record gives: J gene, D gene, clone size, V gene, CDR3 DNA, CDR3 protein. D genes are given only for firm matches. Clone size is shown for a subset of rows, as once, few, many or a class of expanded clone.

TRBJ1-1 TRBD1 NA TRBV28 TGTGCCAGCACCTTGACAGGGGGCTATACTGAAGCTTTCTTT CASTLTGGYTEAFF
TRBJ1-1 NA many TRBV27 TGTGCCAGCAGCCGGCTGGGTGGCACTGAAGCTTTCTTT CASSRLGGTEAFF
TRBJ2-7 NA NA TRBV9 TGTGCCAGCAGCGTAGAAAGTGAGGCCTACGAGCAGTACTTC CASSVESEAYEQYF
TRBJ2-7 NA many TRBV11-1 TGTGCCAGCAGTCAAACGCCGGGACACCGCTACGAGCAGTACTTC CASSQTPGHRYEQYF
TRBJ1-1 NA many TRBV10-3 TGTGCCATCAGTGAGTCGGGCAGGGGTTCTGAAGCTTTCTTT CAISESGRGSEAFF
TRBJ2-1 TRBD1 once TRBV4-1 TGCGCCAGCAGCCAAGGACAGGGGAGAGATGAGCAGTTCTTC CASSQGQGRDEQFF
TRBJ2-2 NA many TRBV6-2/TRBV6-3 TGTGCCAGCAGGGGAGGGGGCTCCGGCGGGGAGCTGTTTTTT CASRGGGSGGELFF
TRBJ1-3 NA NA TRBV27 TGTGCCACCTCACCGTCGGGGTACTCTGGAAACACCATATATTTT CATSPSGYSGNTIYF
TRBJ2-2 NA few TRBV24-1 TGTGCCACCAGTGATTCGACAGCGTGGAACACCGGGGAGCTGTTTTTT CATSDSTAWNTGELFF
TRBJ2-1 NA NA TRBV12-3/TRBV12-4 TGTGCCAGCAGTTTAGCCCCAAGCGATGAGCAGTTCTTC CASSLAPSDEQFF
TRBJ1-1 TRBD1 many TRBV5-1 TGCGCCAGCAGCCCGACAGGGCGGCCTGAAGCTTTCTTT CASSPTGRPEAFF
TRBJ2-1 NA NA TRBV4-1 TGCGCCAGCAGCCAAGTCGGTCTTTACAATGAGCAGTTCTTC CASSQVGLYNEQFF
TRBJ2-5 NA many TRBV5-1 TGTGCCAGCAGTTTAGTGGGGGGTGAAGAGACCCAGTACTTC CASSLVGGEETQYF
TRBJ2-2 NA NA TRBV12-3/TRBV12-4 TGTGCCAGTTACCCTGGGGCGGGGCCGAGCACCGGGGAGCTGTTTTTT CASYPGAGPSTGELFF
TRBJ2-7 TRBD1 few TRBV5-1 TGCGCCAGCAGCGGGGGACAGAGCTCCTACGAGCAGTACTTC CASSGGQSSYEQYF
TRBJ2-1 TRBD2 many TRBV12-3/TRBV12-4 TGTGCCAGCAGTCCCCGCGGACTAGCGGGGTACAATGAGCAGTTCTTC CASSPRGLAGYNEQFF
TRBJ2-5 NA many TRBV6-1 TGTGCCAGCAGTGAACAGAGGGGGGAGATCGGGGAGACCCAGTACTTC CASSEQRGEIGETQYF
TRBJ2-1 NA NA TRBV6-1 TGTGCCAGCAGTCCCGGGGCGGCTCACTACAATGAGCAGTTCTTC CASSPGAAHYNEQFF
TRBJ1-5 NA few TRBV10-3 TGTGCCATCAGTGAGTCGGGTACAGGGCCCGGGCCCCAGCATTTT CAISESGTGPGPQHF
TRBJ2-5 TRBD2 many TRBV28 TGTGCCAGCAGGGACCCACTAGCGGTGTACGAGACCCAGTACTTC CASRDPLAVYETQYF
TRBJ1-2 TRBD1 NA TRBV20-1 TGCAGTGCTAGACTTAGCCGGGACAGGGGAAGTGGCTACACCTTC CSARLSRDRGSGYTF
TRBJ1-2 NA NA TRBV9 TGTGCCGGGAGGGACTATGGCTACACCTTC CAGRDYGYTF
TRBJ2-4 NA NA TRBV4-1 TGCGCCAGCAGCCAAGGGCAACAGCGGAACATTCAGTACTTC CASSQGQQRNIQYF
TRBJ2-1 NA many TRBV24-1 TGTGCCACCAGTGTCCGGGCTACCCTTGGCAATGAGCAGTTCTTC CATSVRATLGNEQFF
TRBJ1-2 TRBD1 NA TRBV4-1 TGCGCCAGCAGCCCCCACGCTCGGGACAGGGGAACTAATGGCTACACCTTC CASSPHARDRGTNGYTF
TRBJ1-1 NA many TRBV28 TGTGCCAGCAAGGGGGTCCTCCGGACTGAAGCTTTCTTT CASKGVLRTEAFF
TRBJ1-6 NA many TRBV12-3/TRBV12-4 TGTGCCAGCAGTCGGGACTCCCTCCACAGCTCCTATAATTCACCCCTCCACTTT CASSRDSLHSSYNSPLHF
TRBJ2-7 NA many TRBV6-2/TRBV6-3 TGTGCCAGCAGTCCCCGGGAAGCCTACGAGCAGTACTTC CASSPREAYEQYF
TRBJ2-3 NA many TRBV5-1 TGCGCCAGCAGCTCCGCTAGCACAGATACGCAGTATTTT CASSSASTDTQYF
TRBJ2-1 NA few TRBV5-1 TGCGCCAGCAGCTTGAGAAGTAACAATGAGCAGTTCTTC CASSLRSNNEQFF
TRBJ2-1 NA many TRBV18 TGTGCCAGCTCACCAAGTTTCAATGAGCAGTTCTTC CASSPSFNEQFF
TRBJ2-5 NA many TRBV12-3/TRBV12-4 TGTGCCAGCAGTTTAGCTAGGGGGGAGACCCAGTACTTC CASSLARGETQYF
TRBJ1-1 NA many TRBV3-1 TGTGCCAGCAGCGGGTGGATGGAGACTGAAGCTTTCTTT CASSGWMETEAFF
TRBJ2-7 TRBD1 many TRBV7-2 TGTGCCAGCAGCTTAGCGGGGACAGGGGGCCCCTACGAGCAGTACTTC CASSLAGTGGPYEQYF
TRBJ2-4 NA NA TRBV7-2 TGTGCCAGCAGCTTAGTTGGCGGCTCAGCCAAAAACATTCAGTACTTC CASSLVGGSAKNIQYF
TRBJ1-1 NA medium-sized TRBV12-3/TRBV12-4 TGTGCCAGCAGTTCTACCGGGACGTTGAACACTGAAGCTTTCTTT CASSSTGTLNTEAFF
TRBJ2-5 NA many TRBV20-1 TGCAGTGCTAGAGATTGGGGCAGGGCGGGAGAGACCCAGTACTTC CSARDWGRAGETQYF
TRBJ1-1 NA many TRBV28 TGTGCCAGCAGTTTATCCGGTAGTGTGGACACTGAAGCTTTCTTT CASSLSGSVDTEAFF
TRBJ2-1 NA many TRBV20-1 TGCAGTGCTAGGCCCGTGGGCAGGGTCTTGCATGAGCAGTTCTTC CSARPVGRVLHEQFF
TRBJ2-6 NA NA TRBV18 TGTGCCAGCTTGCAGGGAGATAGCTCTGGGGCCAACGTCCTGACTTTC CASLQGDSSGANVLTF
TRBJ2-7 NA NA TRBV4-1 TGCGCCAGCAGCCAACGGGCAGGCATCTCCTACGAGCAGTACTTC CASSQRAGISYEQYF
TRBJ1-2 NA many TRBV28 TGTGCCAGCAGTTTAAAAGGGGGGCGATTACGCGGCTACACCTTC CASSLKGGRLRGYTF
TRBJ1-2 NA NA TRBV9 TGTGCCAGCAGCGTAGGACCTTCCTATGGCTACACCTTC CASSVGPSYGYTF
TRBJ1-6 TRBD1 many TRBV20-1 TGCAGTGCTAGCGCCGGGACAGGGGGCTCACCCCTCCACTTT CSASAGTGGSPLHF
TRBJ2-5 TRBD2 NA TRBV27 TGTGCCAGCAGCCAAAGGACTAGCGGGGGAGGGACCCAGTACTTC CASSQRTSGGGTQYF
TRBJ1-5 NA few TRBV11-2 TGTGCCAGCAGCTTAGGGGGGGGCAGGGGCGGCAGTCAGCCCCAGCATTTT CASSLGGGRGGSQPQHF
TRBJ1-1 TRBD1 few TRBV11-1 TGTGCCAGCAGCTTAGCAGGGGGCGGTCGCATGACCACTGAAGCTTTCTTT CASSLAGGGRMTTEAFF
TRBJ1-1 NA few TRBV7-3 TGTGCCAGCAGTCAAACACGGGATGACACTGAAGCTTTCTTT CASSQTRDDTEAFF
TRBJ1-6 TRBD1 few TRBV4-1 TGCGCCAGCAGCACAGGGGGGATCTATTCACCCCTCCACTTT CASSTGGIYSPLHF
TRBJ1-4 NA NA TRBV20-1 TGCAGTGCTAGTCAGTGGGGGGGGGCTAATGAAAAACTGTTTTTT CSASQWGGANEKLFF
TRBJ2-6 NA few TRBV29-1 TGCAGCGTGGAAAACCGGGGTTTTGGGGCCAACGTCCTGACTTTC CSVENRGFGANVLTF
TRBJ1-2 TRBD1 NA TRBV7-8 TGTGCCAGCAGCCCCCTGCGGACAGGGGGTCTTGGCTACACCTTC CASSPLRTGGLGYTF
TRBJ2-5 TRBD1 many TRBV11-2 TGTGCCAGCAGACCCACAGGGGGGCAAGAGACCCAGTACTTC CASRPTGGQETQYF
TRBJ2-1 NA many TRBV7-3 TGTGCCAGCAGCCCCCGTGAGGCTTCGGTTGAGCAGTTCTTC CASSPREASVEQFF
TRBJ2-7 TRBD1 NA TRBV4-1 TGCGCCAGCAGCCGGACACTCGGGACAGGAAATCTCGAGCAGTACTTC CASSRTLGTGNLEQYF